The 4 T cell receptor beta chains reported below all come from one sample, sequenced in a study of blood T cell repertoires in COVID-19. The data were produced by immunoSEQ multiplex PCR, yet TCRdb's version contains in-frame clones alone and is incomplete. The table has 90,000 to 150,000 clones, around 80% seen once. Sequencing input: peripheral blood. These receptor sequences come from a woman of 80 years or more with acute or convalescent COVID-19.

The gene calls are TRBV6-2 or TRBV6-3 and TRBJ1-3; perhaps TRBD1 as D (5 bases). V lost 5 bases to trimming and J lost 6 bases, with 11 bases between them. CDR1 is MNHEY, CDR2 SVGEGT, per germline. The CDR3 is 13 residues long. This CDR3 is CASSAGRLNTIYF. CDR3 DNA sequence: TGTGCCAGCAGTGCGGGACGGCTAAACACCATATATTTT.

This clone was seen more than once but under ten times. The chain has TRBV28 and TRBJ2-2; no clear D gene. Germline-derived CDR1 and CDR2 are MDHEN and SYDVKM. The CDR3 has 11 residues. The V end was cut by 6 bases, the J end by 4 bases, with 3 bases between. CDR3 in amino acids: CASRLTGELFF. The CDR3 DNA reads TGTGCCAGCAGACTCACCGGGGAGCTGTTTTTT.

The V call is TRBV7-2, the J call TRBJ2-4; TRBD2 matches at 9 bases. The CDR3 totals 15 residues. Germline V gene lookup returns CDR1 SGHTA and CDR2 FQGNSA. V shed 3 bases, J shed 3 bases, and the junction held 3 bases outside the gene matches. CDR3 loop: CASSLERGVKNIQYF. As DNA, the CDR3 is TGTGCCAGCAGCTTGGAGCGGGGGGTCAAAAACATTCAGTACTTC.

J is TRBJ1-1 and V is TRBV7-9; 9 positions match TRBD1. This CDR3 is 14 amino acids long. Germline V gene data show CDR1 as SEHNR and CDR2 as FQNEAQ (reference sequence). Germline trimming cut 5 bases from V and 5 bases from J; bases unmatched to any gene: 6. The CDR3 spells CASSRSTGGTEAFF. CDR3 DNA sequence: TGTGCCAGCAGCAGATCGACAGGGGGTACTGAAGCTTTCTTT.